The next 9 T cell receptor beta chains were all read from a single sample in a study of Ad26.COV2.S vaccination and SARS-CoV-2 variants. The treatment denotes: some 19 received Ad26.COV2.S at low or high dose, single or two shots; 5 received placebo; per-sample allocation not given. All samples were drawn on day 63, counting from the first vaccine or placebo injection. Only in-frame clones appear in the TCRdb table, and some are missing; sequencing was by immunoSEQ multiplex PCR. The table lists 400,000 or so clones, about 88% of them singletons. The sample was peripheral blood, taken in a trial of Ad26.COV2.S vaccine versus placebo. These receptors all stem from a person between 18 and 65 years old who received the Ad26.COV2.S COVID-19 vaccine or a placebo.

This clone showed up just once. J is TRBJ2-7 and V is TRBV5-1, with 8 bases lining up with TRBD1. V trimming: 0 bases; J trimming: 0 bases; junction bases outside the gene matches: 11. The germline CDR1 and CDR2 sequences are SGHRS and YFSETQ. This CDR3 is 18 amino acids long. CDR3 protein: CASSLAKMRDRGSYEQYF. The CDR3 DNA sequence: TGCGCCAGCAGCTTGGCCAAAATGAGAGACAGGGGCTCCTACGAGCAGTACTTC.

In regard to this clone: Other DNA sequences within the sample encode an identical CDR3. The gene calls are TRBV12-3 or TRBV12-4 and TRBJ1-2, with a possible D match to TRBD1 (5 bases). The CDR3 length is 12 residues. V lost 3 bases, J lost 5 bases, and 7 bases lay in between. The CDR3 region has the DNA TGTGCCAGCAGTTTGAAGGGGTATGGCTACACCTTC. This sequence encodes CASSLKGYGYTF.

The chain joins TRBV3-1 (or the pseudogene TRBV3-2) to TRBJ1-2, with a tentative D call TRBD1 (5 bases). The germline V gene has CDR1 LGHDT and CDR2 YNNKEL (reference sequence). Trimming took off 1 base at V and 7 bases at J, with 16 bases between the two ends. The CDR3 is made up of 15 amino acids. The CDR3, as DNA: TGTGCCAGCAGCCAAGTAGACACAGGACCGGTTGGCTACACCTTC. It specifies CASSQVDTGPVGYTF.

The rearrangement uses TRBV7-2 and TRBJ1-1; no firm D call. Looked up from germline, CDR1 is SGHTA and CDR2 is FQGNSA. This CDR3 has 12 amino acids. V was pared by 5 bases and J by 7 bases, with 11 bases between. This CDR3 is CASSQSIGEAFF. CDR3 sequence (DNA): TGTGCCAGCAGCCAGTCAATCGGTGAAGCTTTCTTT.

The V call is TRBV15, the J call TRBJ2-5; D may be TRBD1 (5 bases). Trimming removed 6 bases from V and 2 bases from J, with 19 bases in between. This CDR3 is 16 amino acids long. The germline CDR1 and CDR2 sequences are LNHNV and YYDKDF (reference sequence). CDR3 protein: CATRGLGEAQQETQYF. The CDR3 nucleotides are TGTGCCACCAGAGGCCTAGGGGAAGCCCAACAAGAGACCCAGTACTTC.

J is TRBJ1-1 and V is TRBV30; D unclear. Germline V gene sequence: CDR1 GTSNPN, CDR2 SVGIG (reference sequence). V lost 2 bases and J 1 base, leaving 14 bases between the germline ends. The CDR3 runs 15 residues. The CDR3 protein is CAWSRHYGRNTEAFF. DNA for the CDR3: TGTGCCTGGAGTCGACACTATGGGAGGAACACTGAAGCTTTCTTT.

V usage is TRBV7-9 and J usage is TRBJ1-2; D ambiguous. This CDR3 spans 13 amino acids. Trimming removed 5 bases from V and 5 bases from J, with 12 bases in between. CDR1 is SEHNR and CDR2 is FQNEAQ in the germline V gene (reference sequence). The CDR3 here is CASSARTDYGYTF. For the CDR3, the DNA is TGTGCCAGCAGCGCTCGGACGGATTATGGCTACACCTTC.

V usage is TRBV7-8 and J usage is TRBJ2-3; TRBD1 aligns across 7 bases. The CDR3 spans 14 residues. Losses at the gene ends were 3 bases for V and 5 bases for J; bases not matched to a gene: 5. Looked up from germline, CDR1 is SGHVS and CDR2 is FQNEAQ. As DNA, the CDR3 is TGTGCCAGCAGCTTGCAAGGGGGCGAAGATACGCAGTATTTT. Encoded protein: CASSLQGGEDTQYF.

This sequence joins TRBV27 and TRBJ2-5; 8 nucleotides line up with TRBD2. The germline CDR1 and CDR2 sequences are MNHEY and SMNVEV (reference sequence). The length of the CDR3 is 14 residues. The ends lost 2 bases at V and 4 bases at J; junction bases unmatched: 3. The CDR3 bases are TGTGCCAGCAGTTTACGGGGGGGAGGAGAGACCCAGTACTTC. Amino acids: CASSLRGGGETQYF.